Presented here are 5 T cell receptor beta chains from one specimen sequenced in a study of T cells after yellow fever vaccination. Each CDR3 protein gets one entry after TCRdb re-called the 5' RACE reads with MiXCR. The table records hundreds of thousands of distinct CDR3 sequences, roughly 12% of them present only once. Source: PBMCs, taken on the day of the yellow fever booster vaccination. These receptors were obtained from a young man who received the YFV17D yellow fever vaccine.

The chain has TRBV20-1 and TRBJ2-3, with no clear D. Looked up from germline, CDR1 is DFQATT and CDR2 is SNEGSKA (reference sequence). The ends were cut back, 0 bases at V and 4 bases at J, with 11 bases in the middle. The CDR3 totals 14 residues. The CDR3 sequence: CSARESSYSDTQYF. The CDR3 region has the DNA TGCAGTGCTAGAGAATCCTCCTATTCAGATACGCAGTATTTT.

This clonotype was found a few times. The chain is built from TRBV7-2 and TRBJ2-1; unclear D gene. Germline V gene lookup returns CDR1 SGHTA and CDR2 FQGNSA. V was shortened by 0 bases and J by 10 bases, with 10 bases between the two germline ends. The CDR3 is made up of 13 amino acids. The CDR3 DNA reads TGTGCCAGCAGCTTAGCCCCCGATCGGGAGCAGTTCTTC. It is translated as CASSLAPDREQFF.

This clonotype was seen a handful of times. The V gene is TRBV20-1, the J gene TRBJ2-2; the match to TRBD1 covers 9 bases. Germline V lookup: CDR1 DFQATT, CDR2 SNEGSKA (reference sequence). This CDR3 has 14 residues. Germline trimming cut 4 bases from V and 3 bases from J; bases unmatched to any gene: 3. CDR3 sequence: CSAKGQGHTGELFF. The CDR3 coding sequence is TGCAGTGCTAAGGGACAGGGTCACACCGGGGAGCTGTTTTTT.

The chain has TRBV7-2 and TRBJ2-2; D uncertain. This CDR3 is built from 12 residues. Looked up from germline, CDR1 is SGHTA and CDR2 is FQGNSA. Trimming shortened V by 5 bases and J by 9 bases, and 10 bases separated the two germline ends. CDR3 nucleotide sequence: TGTGCCAGCAGCCCCCATATGAGGGAGCTGTTTTTT. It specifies CASSPHMRELFF.

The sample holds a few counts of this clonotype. CDR3: CASSQFRGQQETQYF. The CDR3 nucleotides are TGCGCCAGCAGTCAATTCCGGGGCCAGCAAGAGACCCAGTACTTC. The chain joins TRBV23-1 to TRBJ2-5; D tentatively reads TRBD1 or TRBD2 (5 bases each). TRBV23-1 is designated an ORF whose function remains uncertain. The CDR3 length is 15 residues. Trimming removed 1 base at V and 2 bases at J, with 11 bases between.